In its sample, the clone carrying this T cell receptor (beta chain) was seen a few times. The CDR3 spans 14 residues. Trimming stripped 3 bases from V and 2 bases from J, with 11 bases between. From germline, CDR1 is DFQATT and CDR2 SNEGSKA (reference sequence). This sample stems from a study of T-cell reconstitution after alpha-beta-depleted transplantation in children. Unique molecular identifiers were used in preparing the TCRbeta library. TCRdb fed the PCR reads into MiXCR, producing one record per CDR3 protein. The table records about 610,000 distinct CDR3 sequences, roughly a tenth of them present only once.

The sample here was PBMCs from the stem cell graft donor, taken from the stem cell graft. The TCR was taken from a human donor who donated a stem cell graft to a child with acute myeloid leukemia. This chain connects TRBV20-1 to TRBJ1-5, with a weak D call TRBD1 (5 bases). DNA for the CDR3: TGCAGTGCTAGTCCCGACAGCGGCAATCAGCCCCAGCATTTT. It specifies CSASPDSGNQPQHF.